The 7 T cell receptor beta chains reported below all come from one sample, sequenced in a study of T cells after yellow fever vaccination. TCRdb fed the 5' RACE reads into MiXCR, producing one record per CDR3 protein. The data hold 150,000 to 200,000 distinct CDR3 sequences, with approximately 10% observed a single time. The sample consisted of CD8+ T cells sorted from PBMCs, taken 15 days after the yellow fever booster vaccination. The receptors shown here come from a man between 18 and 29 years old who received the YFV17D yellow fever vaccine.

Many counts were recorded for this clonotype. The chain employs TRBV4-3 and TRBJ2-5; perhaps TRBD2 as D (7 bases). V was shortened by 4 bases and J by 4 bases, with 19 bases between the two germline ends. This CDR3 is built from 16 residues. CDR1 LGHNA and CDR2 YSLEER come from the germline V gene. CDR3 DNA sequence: TGCGCCAGCAGCCTCCAGACGAGGGGGGGGCCAGAGACCCAGTACTTC. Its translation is CASSLQTRGGPETQYF.

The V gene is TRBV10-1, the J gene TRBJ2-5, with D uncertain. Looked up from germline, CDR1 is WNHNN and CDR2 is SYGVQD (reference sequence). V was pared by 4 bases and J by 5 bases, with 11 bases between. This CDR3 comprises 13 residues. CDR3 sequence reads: CASSAGSGETQYF. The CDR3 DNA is TGCGCCAGCAGTGCTGGCTCTGGGGAGACCCAGTACTTC.

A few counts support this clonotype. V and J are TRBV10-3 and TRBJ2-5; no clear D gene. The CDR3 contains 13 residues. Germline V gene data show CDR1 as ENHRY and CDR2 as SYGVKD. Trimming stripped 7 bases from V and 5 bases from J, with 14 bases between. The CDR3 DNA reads TGTGCCATCACTCCCCAGATTACGGAGACCCAGTACTTC. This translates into CAITPQITETQYF.

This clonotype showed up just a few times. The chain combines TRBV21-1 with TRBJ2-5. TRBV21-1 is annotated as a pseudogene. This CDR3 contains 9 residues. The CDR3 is CADCETQYF. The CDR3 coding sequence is TGTGCCGACTGTGAGACCCAGTACTTC.

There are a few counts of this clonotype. The CDR3: CASSLVGTGSLTGELFF. The CDR3 coding sequence is TGTGCCAGCAGCTTGGTTGGGACAGGGAGTTTGACCGGGGAGCTGTTTTTT. The chain employs TRBV5-5 and TRBJ2-2; 9 positions match TRBD1. This CDR3 spans 17 amino acids. Germline V gene data show CDR1 as SGHKS and CDR2 as YYEKEE (reference sequence). V was clipped by 0 bases and J by 5 bases; unmatched bases: 8.

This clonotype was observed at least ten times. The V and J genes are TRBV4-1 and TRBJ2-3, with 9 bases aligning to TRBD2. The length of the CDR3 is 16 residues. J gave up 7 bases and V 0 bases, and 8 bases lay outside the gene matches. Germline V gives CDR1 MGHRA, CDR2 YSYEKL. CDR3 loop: CASSQDRGGGAYTQYF. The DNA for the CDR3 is TGCGCCAGCAGCCAAGATCGTGGCGGGGGGGCATATACGCAGTATTTT.

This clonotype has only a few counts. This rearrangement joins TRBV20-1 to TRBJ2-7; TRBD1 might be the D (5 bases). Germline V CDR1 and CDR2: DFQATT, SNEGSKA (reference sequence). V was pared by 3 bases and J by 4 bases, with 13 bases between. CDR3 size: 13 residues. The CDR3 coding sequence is TGCAGTGCTAGGCAATCTCAGGGTTACGAGCAGTACGTC. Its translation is CSARQSQGYEQYV.